A selection of T cell receptor beta chains follows, all from one sample in a study of T cell changes during pregnancy in multiple sclerosis. The data were produced by immunoSEQ multiplex PCR, yet TCRdb's version contains in-frame clones alone and is incomplete. The sample yields 45,000 to 55,000 clones, more than 85% seen once. The sample in question was peripheral blood, obtained after pregnancy. The receptors were sampled from a female donor with multiple sclerosis, enrolled in a pregnancy study. CDR3s include the opening cysteine and the closing phenylalanine or tryptophan. D genes are given only for firm matches. Some rows mark clone size as missing; the rest say once, few, many or name a class of expanded clone.

d_gene: TRBD1; v_gene: TRBV4-2; j_gene: TRBJ1-3; abundance: NA; CDR3nt: TGTGCCAGCAGCCAAGAAGGGGGCAGCTCTGGAAACACCATATATTTT; CDR3aa: CASSQEGGSSGNTIYF
d_gene: TRBD1; v_gene: TRBV2; j_gene: TRBJ2-5; abundance: NA; CDR3nt: TGTGCCAGCAGTGAGCCAGGGGGCGCATTGGAGACCCAGTACTTC; CDR3aa: CASSEPGGALETQYF
d_gene: NA; v_gene: TRBV11-2; j_gene: TRBJ2-7; abundance: NA; CDR3nt: TGTGCCAGCAGCTTAGACGGTGCGGGGACCGGAGGTGAGCAGTACTTC; CDR3aa: CASSLDGAGTGGEQYF
d_gene: NA; v_gene: TRBV30; j_gene: TRBJ1-1; abundance: NA; CDR3nt: TGTGCCTGGAGTGGCGGGCCCGCCTTCTTT; CDR3aa: CAWSGGPAFF
d_gene: TRBD1; v_gene: TRBV7-3; j_gene: TRBJ1-1; abundance: NA; CDR3nt: TGTGCCAGCAGCTTTACAGGGGGCAGCGGGACTGAAGCTTTCTTT; CDR3aa: CASSFTGGSGTEAFF
d_gene: NA; v_gene: TRBV2; j_gene: TRBJ2-1; abundance: NA; CDR3nt: TGTGCCAGCAGTGAAGCAGGATGGGTCGGGGGTCCCACAGGTGAGCAGTTCTTC; CDR3aa: CASSEAGWVGGPTGEQFF
d_gene: TRBD1; v_gene: TRBV11-2; j_gene: TRBJ1-2; abundance: NA; CDR3nt: TGTGCCAGCAGCACAGGGGGGAATCGGGATGGCTACACCTTC; CDR3aa: CASSTGGNRDGYTF
d_gene: TRBD1; v_gene: TRBV14; j_gene: TRBJ2-5; abundance: NA; CDR3nt: TGTGCCAGCAGCCAAGGGTGGACAGGTGGGACCCAGTACTTC; CDR3aa: CASSQGWTGGTQYF
d_gene: NA; v_gene: TRBV18; j_gene: TRBJ1-2; abundance: NA; CDR3nt: TGTGCCAGCTCACCACGTCCAGGGGAAATAGATGGCTACACCTTC; CDR3aa: CASSPRPGEIDGYTF
d_gene: NA; v_gene: TRBV7-3; j_gene: TRBJ1-2; abundance: NA; CDR3nt: TGTGCCAGCAGCTGGGGCGGGGGGTCCTATGGCTACACCTTC; CDR3aa: CASSWGGGSYGYTF
d_gene: TRBD2; v_gene: TRBV4-3; j_gene: TRBJ2-3; abundance: NA; CDR3nt: TGCGCCAGCAGCCAAGGGGGGGGAGCGGGGCCCACAGATACGCAGTATTTT; CDR3aa: CASSQGGGAGPTDTQYF
d_gene: TRBD1; v_gene: TRBV6-6; j_gene: TRBJ1-1; abundance: NA; CDR3nt: TGTGCCAGCAGGACGGACAGGAGCAACACTGAAGCTTTCTTT; CDR3aa: CASRTDRSNTEAFF
d_gene: NA; v_gene: TRBV10-3; j_gene: TRBJ2-3; abundance: NA; CDR3nt: TGTGCCATCAGTGACTCCAGGGGTAGTGATACGCAGTATTTT; CDR3aa: CAISDSRGSDTQYF
d_gene: NA; v_gene: TRBV30; j_gene: TRBJ1-1; abundance: NA; CDR3nt: TGTGCCTGGAGGTCACGAGGGACTGAAGCTTTCTTT; CDR3aa: CAWRSRGTEAFF
d_gene: NA; v_gene: TRBV6-1; j_gene: TRBJ2-7; abundance: once; CDR3nt: TGTGCCAGCAGTGAAGAGACTGTCAGCTCCTACGAGCAGTACTTC; CDR3aa: CASSEETVSSYEQYF
d_gene: TRBD2; v_gene: TRBV5-1; j_gene: TRBJ2-2; abundance: NA; CDR3nt: TGCGCCAGCACCTCCTCGGGACTAGCGACAGCCGGGGAGCTGTTTTTT; CDR3aa: CASTSSGLATAGELFF
d_gene: NA; v_gene: TRBV4-1; j_gene: TRBJ1-5; abundance: NA; CDR3nt: TGCGCCAGCAGCCAAGAAAGACAGGGCAATCAGCCCCAGCATTTT; CDR3aa: CASSQERQGNQPQHF
d_gene: NA; v_gene: TRBV5-5; j_gene: TRBJ1-2; abundance: once; CDR3nt: TGTGCCAGCAGCTGGACGGACATGATCAACTATGGCTACACCTTC; CDR3aa: CASSWTDMINYGYTF
d_gene: NA; v_gene: TRBV9; j_gene: TRBJ2-5; abundance: NA; CDR3nt: TGTGCCAGCAGCGCCCCCGCCGGAGGGGAGACCCAGTACTTC; CDR3aa: CASSAPAGGETQYF
d_gene: TRBD1; v_gene: TRBV29-1; j_gene: TRBJ2-7; abundance: NA; CDR3nt: TGCAGCGTGGCAGGGGGCTTACTAGTCGAGCAGTACTTC; CDR3aa: CSVAGGLLVEQYF
d_gene: NA; v_gene: TRBV11-2; j_gene: TRBJ1-3; abundance: NA; CDR3nt: TGTGCCAGCAGCTTAGTGGCCAGAGGGGGTGACTCTGGAAACACCATATATTTT; CDR3aa: CASSLVARGGDSGNTIYF
d_gene: NA; v_gene: TRBV11-2; j_gene: TRBJ2-5; abundance: NA; CDR3nt: TGTGCCAGCAGGGGGATTGCGGGCCAAGAGACCCAGTACTTC; CDR3aa: CASRGIAGQETQYF
d_gene: TRBD1; v_gene: TRBV18; j_gene: TRBJ1-5; abundance: NA; CDR3nt: TGTGCCAGCTCACCTACAGGGGGAGGTGGTCAGCCCCAGCATTTT; CDR3aa: CASSPTGGGGQPQHF
d_gene: NA; v_gene: TRBV14; j_gene: TRBJ2-1; abundance: NA; CDR3nt: TGTGCCAGCAGCTTTACGGGACTCATGGAGCAGTTCTTC; CDR3aa: CASSFTGLMEQFF
d_gene: NA; v_gene: TRBV7-9; j_gene: TRBJ1-1; abundance: NA; CDR3nt: TGTGCCAGCAGCTCTTTAGCGGGGGGCCCTGAAGCTTTCTTT; CDR3aa: CASSSLAGGPEAFF